The 7 T cell receptor beta chains in this list originate from one sample, sequenced in a study of shared clonotypes between healthy human individuals. TCRdb's table, derived via immunoSEQ multiplex PCR, lists solely in-frame clones and lacks some. This sample has hundreds of thousands of clones, with around 95% found just once. CD45RO negativity and positive selection for CCR7 defined naive CD8 cells, a population that excluded terminally differentiated effector memory CD45RA+ cells. The specimen sequenced was naive CD8+ T cells sorted from blood. These receptors were collected from a woman aged 25 to 39 in good health.

The J gene is TRBJ2-7, the V gene TRBV27; TRBD1 matches at 11 bases. The V and J ends lost 5 bases and 2 bases, in that order; junction bases with no gene match: 5. CDR1 and CDR2 from the germline V gene are MNHEY and SMNVEV (reference sequence). The CDR3 runs 15 residues. The CDR3 bases are TGTGCCAGCAGTCCCCGGACAGGGGGCCCCTACGAGCAGTACTTC. Protein sequence: CASSPRTGGPYEQYF.

This clone appeared once. The CDR3 nucleotides are TGTGCCAGTGCCCCTTCGAGGGCGGCCCAAGAGACCCAGTACTTC. Translation: CASAPSRAAQETQYF. The J gene is TRBJ2-5, the V gene TRBV19; possibly TRBD2 for D (5 bases). The ends were cut back, 8 bases at V and 1 base at J, with 17 bases in the middle. In germline, CDR1 is LNHDA, CDR2 SQIVND (reference sequence). CDR3 length: 15 residues.

This chain joins TRBV28 and TRBJ2-1, with D maybe TRBD1 (6 bases). This CDR3 region has 17 residues. V dropped 7 bases and J dropped 4 bases, with 23 bases sitting between them. Germline CDR1 MDHEN, CDR2 SYDVKM. The CDR3 sequence: CASIRQGTAPAYNEQFF. CDR3 in DNA: TGTGCCAGCATTAGGCAGGGGACCGCGCCCGCTTACAATGAGCAGTTCTTC.

The chain links TRBV19 to TRBJ2-1; 8 nucleotides align to TRBD2. The V and J ends lost 3 bases and 4 bases, in that order; junction bases with no gene match: 2. The CDR3 contains 14 residues. CDR1 and CDR2 (germline): LNHDA, SQIVND (reference sequence). The CDR3 DNA is TGTGCCAGTAGTATTCGACTAGCGTACAATGAGCAGTTCTTC. Its translation is CASSIRLAYNEQFF. The full variable domain, rest sourced from reference TRBV19 and TRBJ2-1, is DGGITQSPKYLFRKEGQNVTLSCEQNLNHDAMYWYRQDPGQGLRLIYYSQIVNDFQKGDIAEGYSVSREKKESFPLTVTSAQKNPTAFYLCASSIRLAYNEQFFGPGTRLTVL.

The chain is built from TRBV28 and TRBJ1-1; D remains ambiguous. CDR1 and CDR2 (germline): MDHEN, SYDVKM. V dropped 3 bases and J dropped 4 bases, with 9 bases sitting between them. The CDR3 runs to 13 residues. In nucleotides, the CDR3 is TGTGCCAGCAGTTTTTGGCAGCCCACTGAAGCTTTCTTT. Translated: CASSFWQPTEAFF.

This chain joins TRBV5-6 and TRBJ2-1; TRBD1 matches 7 bases. The trim removed 4 bases at V and 4 bases at J, leaving 8 bases unmatched. CDR3 length: 15 amino acids. Germline CDR1 reads SGHDT; CDR2 reads YYEEEE. CDR3 protein: CASSAPGQSYNEQFF. The CDR3 bases are TGTGCCAGCAGCGCCCCGGGACAGTCATACAATGAGCAGTTCTTC.

Here the CDR3 DNA reads TGTGCCAGCAGCTTACGGGGGTCTGGAAACACCATATATTTT. Its protein product is CASSLRGSGNTIYF. This chain joins TRBV7-6 and TRBJ1-3; a weak D match, TRBD1 (5 bases). Germline CDR1 SGHVS, CDR2 FNYEAQ. CDR3 length: 14 residues. Trimming took 2 bases from V and 1 from J, leaving 6 bases between them.